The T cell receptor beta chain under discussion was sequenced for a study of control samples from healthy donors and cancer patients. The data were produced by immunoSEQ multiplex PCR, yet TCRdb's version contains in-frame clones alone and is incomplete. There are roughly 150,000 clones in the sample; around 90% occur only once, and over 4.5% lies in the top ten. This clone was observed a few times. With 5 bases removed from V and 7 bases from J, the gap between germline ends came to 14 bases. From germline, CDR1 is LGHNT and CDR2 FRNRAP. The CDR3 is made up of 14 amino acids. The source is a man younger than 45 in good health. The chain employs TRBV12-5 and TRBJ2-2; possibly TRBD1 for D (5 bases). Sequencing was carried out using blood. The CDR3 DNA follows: TGTGCTAGTGGTCCCTTGGGGCTAAGCGGGGAGCTGTTTTTT. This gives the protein CASGPLGLSGELFF.